This entry lists 20 T cell receptor beta chains sequenced from one sample in a study of neurological immune-mediated disorders. TCRdb reprocessed the 5' RACE reads with MiXCR, giving one entry per CDR3 protein. The data show around 16,000 distinct CDR3 sequences, approximately 15% seen once. Sequencing was done on a sample of PBMCs. The receptor set was obtained from a man in his 60s with HTLV-1-associated myelopathy (HAM/TSP).

As to this clonotype: A junction boundary mismatches the germline segment, possibly from a read error. The chain joins TRBV3-1 to TRBJ2-7; 8 nucleotides match TRBD1. The CDR3 has 15 amino acids. Per the germline V gene, CDR1 is LGHDT and CDR2 is YNNKEL (reference sequence). The CDR3 bases are TGTGTCAGCACTCAAGGGACAGGCGAAACCGACGAGCAGTACTTC. Amino acid sequence: CVSTQGTGETDEQYF.

This clonotype occurred many times. The chain recombines TRBV20-1 with TRBJ2-3; D unresolved. Germline V gene data show CDR1 as DFQATT and CDR2 as SNEGSKA (reference sequence). V lost 6 bases to trimming and J lost 1 base, with 14 bases between them. CDR3 length: 14 amino acids. CDR3 sequence reads: CSARWTWGTDTQYF. The CDR3 bases are TGCAGTGCGAGGTGGACGTGGGGCACAGATACGCAGTATTTT.

This clonotype occurred many times. J is TRBJ2-1 and V is TRBV5-1; possibly TRBD2 for D (5 bases). With 2 bases removed from V and 4 bases from J, the gap between germline ends came to 13 bases. Looked up from germline, CDR1 is SGHRS and CDR2 is YFSETQ. The CDR3 covers 15 residues. The CDR3 spells CASSLGRGAYNEQFF. CDR3 in DNA: TGCGCCAGCAGCTTAGGACGGGGAGCATACAATGAGCAGTTCTTC.

Relative to its sample, this clonotype is medium-sized (0.01 to 0.1%). The genes are TRBV5-1 and TRBJ1-6; D possibly corresponds to TRBD1 (6 bases). CDR3 size: 17 residues. Looked up from germline, CDR1 is SGHRS and CDR2 is YFSETQ. Trimming removed 0 bases from V and 4 bases from J, with 14 bases in between. The CDR3 nucleotides read TGCGCCAGCAGCTTGGAATCCGGGGGCGCGTATAATTCACCCCTCCACTTT. Translation gives CASSLESGGAYNSPLHF.

In its sample, this clonotype was seen many times. This chain joins TRBV5-5 and TRBJ2-5, with 8 bases aligning to TRBD2. Germline trimming cut 3 bases from V and 5 bases from J; bases unmatched to any gene: 12. In germline, CDR1 is SGHKS, CDR2 YYEKEE (reference sequence). The CDR3 sequence is 16 residues long. CDR3 nucleotide sequence: TGTGCCAGCAGCTCCCTGCCGGGGGGGCCGCGGGAGACCCAGTACTTC. Translated: CASSSLPGGPRETQYF.

The table lists this clonotype with many counts. This sequence joins TRBV3-1 and TRBJ2-7, with 8 bases identical to TRBD1. Germline CDR1 LGHDT, CDR2 YNNKEL (reference sequence). This CDR3 contains 16 residues. V trimming: 5 bases; J trimming: 6 bases; junction bases outside the gene matches: 15. DNA of the CDR3: TGTGCCAGCAGCGCCCACCCGGGACAGGATGTCTCCGAGCAGTACTTC. This codes for CASSAHPGQDVSEQYF.

This clonotype was seen many times. The J gene is TRBJ1-2, the V gene TRBV7-9, with D unresolved. The V and J ends lost 5 bases and 3 bases respectively, with 13 bases between them. CDR1 is SEHNR, CDR2 FQNEAQ, per germline (reference sequence). This CDR3 has 14 amino acids. For the CDR3, the DNA is TGTGCCAGCAGCCTAGAGAAGGGCGACTATGGCTACACCTTC. Translation gives CASSLEKGDYGYTF.

In its sample, this clonotype was seen many times. CDR3 sequence reads: CASSQDLGEPYYNEQFF. Here the CDR3 DNA reads TGTGCCAGCAGCCAAGATCTGGGGGAGCCTTATTACAATGAGCAGTTCTTC. The chain employs TRBV3-1 and TRBJ2-1; the D gene could be TRBD1 or TRBD2 (5 bases each). Germline V gene lookup returns CDR1 LGHDT and CDR2 YNNKEL (reference sequence). The CDR3 extends over 17 amino acids. V was clipped by 0 bases and J by 4 bases, with 16 bases between them.

The gene calls are TRBV6-6 and TRBJ1-5; D unclear. Trimming took off 7 bases at V and 2 bases at J, with 9 bases between the two ends. CDR1 MNHNY and CDR2 SVGAGI come from the germline V gene (reference sequence). This CDR3 contains 13 residues. CDR3 nucleotides: TGTGCCAGCACGGAATTCGGCAATCAGCCCCAGCATTTT. It codes for CASTEFGNQPQHF.

This clonotype was counted many times. This chain connects TRBV6-5 to TRBJ2-2; TRBD1 might be the D (5 bases). The CDR3 has 14 amino acids. Deletions cut 10 bases from V and 7 bases from J, with 19 bases between. Germline V gene data show CDR1 as MNHEY and CDR2 as SVGAGI. The chain's CDR3 is CATKTGALGGELFF. The CDR3 DNA follows: TGTGCCACTAAAACTGGGGCGCTGGGCGGGGAGCTGTTTTTT.

This clonotype was counted at least ten times. The CDR3 DNA reads TGTGCCAGTAGTATCCTGAAACACGAAAGGGCTTTCTTT. This sequence encodes CASSILKHERAFF. The rearrangement joins TRBV19 to TRBJ1-1; D is unresolved. V was shortened by 3 bases and J by 11 bases, with 16 bases between the two germline ends. Germline assignment: CDR1 LNHDA and CDR2 SQIVND (reference sequence). CDR3 length equals 13 residues.

The sample holds many counts of this clonotype. This may stem from a read error, because a much larger clone lies one nucleotide away. CDR3 in DNA: TGTGCCAGCAGCTCAGTGGGGGGGTTTTCAGATACGCAGTATTTT. Protein product: CASSSVGGFSDTQYF. The rearrangement joins TRBV7-2 to TRBJ2-3, with 7 bases fitting TRBD2. The trim removed 4 bases at V and 4 bases at J, leaving 8 bases unmatched. Germline lookup yields CDR1 SGHTA and CDR2 FQGNSA. The CDR3 covers 15 residues. Variable domain in full (rest from reference TRBV7-2 and TRBJ2-3): GAGVSQSPSNKVTEKGKDVELRCDPISGHTALYWYRQSLGQGLEFLIYFQGNSAPDKSGLPSDRFSAERTGGSVSTLTIQRTQQEDSAVYLCASSSVGGFSDTQYFGPGTRLTVL.

This clonotype was counted many times. This chain connects TRBV20-1 to TRBJ2-2; TRBD2 agrees at 7 bases. This CDR3 comprises 15 residues. Trimming at V came to 0 bases and at J to 1 base, leaving 2 bases not matched to a gene. Looked up from germline, CDR1 is DFQATT and CDR2 is SNEGSKA (reference sequence). For the CDR3, the DNA is TGCAGTGCTAGAGATGGGGGGGGGAACACCGGGGAGCTGTTTTTT. The encoded protein is CSARDGGGNTGELFF.

This clonotype has a count of ten or more. This rearrangement joins TRBV12-3 or TRBV12-4 to TRBJ2-7; TRBD1 matches at 9 bases. The CDR3 extends over 13 amino acids. Trimming took 5 bases from V and 5 from J; bases not matched to a gene: 4. The CDR3, as DNA: TGTGCCAGCAGTCCCGGGACAGGGAACGAGCAGTACTTC. Encoded protein: CASSPGTGNEQYF.

At least ten counts were recorded for this clonotype. The chain carries TRBV7-3 and TRBJ1-6, with unresolved D. From germline, CDR1 is SGHTA and CDR2 FQGTGA. V shed 1 base and J shed 10 bases, with 11 bases lying between them. The CDR3 consists of 14 residues. The CDR3 reads CASSLNSGYSPLHF. The CDR3 nucleotides read TGTGCCAGCAGCTTAAATTCGGGTTACTCACCCCTCCACTTT.

This clonotype is termed medium-sized (0.01 to 0.1%). V usage is TRBV4-3 and J usage is TRBJ2-6; D is unclear. Germline V gives CDR1 LGHNA, CDR2 YSLEER. The CDR3 sequence is 16 residues long. Trimming pared 1 base from V and 3 bases from J, leaving 10 bases between. The CDR3 DNA follows: TGCGCCAGCAGCCAAGCAAGCTATCGTGGGGCCAACGTCCTGACTTTC. Protein product: CASSQASYRGANVLTF.

This clonotype has ten or more counts. V gene TRBV20-1 combines with J gene TRBJ2-2; no clear D. V dropped 6 bases and J dropped 3 bases, with 17 bases sitting between them. This CDR3 has 15 amino acids. Germline V lookup: CDR1 DFQATT, CDR2 SNEGSKA (reference sequence). The CDR3 DNA reads as TGCAGTGCCCCAGGTCACACACACTACACCGGGGAGCTGTTTTTT. This translates into CSAPGHTHYTGELFF.

This clonotype is classed as medium-sized (0.01 to 0.1%). The gene calls are TRBV4-1 and TRBJ1-4; the D is unclear. Looked up from germline, CDR1 is MGHRA and CDR2 is YSYEKL. This CDR3 has 16 amino acids. The V gene lost 1 base and the J gene lost 2 bases, with 11 bases spanning the gap. The DNA for the CDR3 is TGCGCCAGCAGCCAAGTAGCTAACCCCACTAATGAAAAACTGTTTTTT. Translating it yields CASSQVANPTNEKLFF.

In its sample, this clonotype was seen many times. The V and J genes are TRBV20-1 and TRBJ1-2; 7 bases align to TRBD1. V lost 5 bases to trimming and J lost 5 bases; unmatched junction nucleotides: 8. Per the germline V gene, CDR1 is DFQATT and CDR2 is SNEGSKA (reference sequence). This CDR3 contains 13 residues. Written as DNA, the CDR3 is TGCAGTGCTTCTAGGGACAGCGGTTATGGCTACACCTTC. Translated: CSASRDSGYGYTF.

This clonotype was recorded at least ten times. The V and J genes are TRBV27 and TRBJ1-1; 8 bases are a match to TRBD1. Looked up from germline, CDR1 is MNHEY and CDR2 is SMNVEV (reference sequence). CDR3 length: 16 residues. With 3 bases clipped from V and 0 bases from J, the junction kept 6 bases outside the gene matches. CDR3 in amino acids: CASSFLATGVNTEAFF. CDR3 DNA sequence: TGTGCCAGCAGTTTCCTCGCGACAGGGGTGAACACTGAAGCTTTCTTT.